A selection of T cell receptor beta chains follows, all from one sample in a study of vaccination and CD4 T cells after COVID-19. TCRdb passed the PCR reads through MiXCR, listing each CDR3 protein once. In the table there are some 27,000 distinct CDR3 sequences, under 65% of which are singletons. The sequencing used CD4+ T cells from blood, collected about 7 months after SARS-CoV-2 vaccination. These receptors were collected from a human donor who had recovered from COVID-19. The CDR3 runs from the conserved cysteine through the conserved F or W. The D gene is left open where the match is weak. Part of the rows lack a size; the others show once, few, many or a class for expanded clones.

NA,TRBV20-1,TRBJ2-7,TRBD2,CSATTSGSDEQYF,TGCAGTGCAACGACTAGCGGGAGCGACGAGCAGTACTTC
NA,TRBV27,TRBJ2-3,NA,CASSSAGLPADTQYF,TGTGCCAGCAGTTCGGCTGGCCTCCCGGCAGATACGCAGTATTTT
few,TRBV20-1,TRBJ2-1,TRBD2,CSATQREDSYNEQFF,TGCAGTGCTACACAGCGGGAGGACTCCTACAATGAGCAGTTCTTC
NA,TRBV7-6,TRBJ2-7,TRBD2,CASSLKLGLAGGVYEQYF,TGTGCCAGCAGCTTAAAGCTTGGACTAGCGGGAGGAGTATACGAGCAGTACTTC
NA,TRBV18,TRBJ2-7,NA,CASSPRRGDEQYF,TGTGCCAGCTCACCACGGAGGGGGGACGAGCAGTACTTC
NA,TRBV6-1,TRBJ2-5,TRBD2,CASSPGLAGQETQYF,TGTGCCAGCAGTCCGGGACTAGCGGGACAAGAGACCCAGTACTTC
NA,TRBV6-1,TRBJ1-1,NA,CASSATSGVWYTEAFF,TGTGCCAGCAGTGCCACCTCAGGGGTATGGTACACTGAAGCTTTCTTT
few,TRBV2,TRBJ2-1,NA,CASRRQGGQFF,TGTGCCAGCAGGAGACAGGGAGGGCAGTTCTTC
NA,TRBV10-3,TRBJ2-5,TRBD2,CAISESTSGGLDQETQYF,TGTGCCATCAGTGAGTCAACTAGCGGGGGTTTAGATCAAGAGACCCAGTACTTC
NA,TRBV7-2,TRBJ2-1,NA,CASSFFDNEQFF,TGTGCCAGCAGCTTTTTCGACAATGAGCAGTTCTTC
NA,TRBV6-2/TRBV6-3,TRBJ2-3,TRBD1,CAIRGTGSDTQYF,TGTGCCATCCGCGGGACAGGATCAGATACGCAGTATTTT
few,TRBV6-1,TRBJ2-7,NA,CASQLLAFYEQYF,TGTGCCAGCCAATTACTAGCTTTCTACGAGCAGTACTTC
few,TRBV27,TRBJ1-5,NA,CASSLRVTRQPQHF,TGTGCCAGCAGTTTAAGGGTGACCCGTCAGCCCCAGCATTTT
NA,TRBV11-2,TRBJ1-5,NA,CASSLEQGGPQHF,TGTGCCAGCAGCTTAGAACAGGGAGGGCCCCAGCATTTT
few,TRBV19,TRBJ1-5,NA,CASSIQNQPQHF,TGTGCCAGTAGTATCCAGAATCAGCCCCAGCATTTT